The 21 T cell receptor beta chains given below trace back to one sample, sequenced in a study of T cells after yellow fever vaccination. TCRdb used MiXCR to reprocess the 5' RACE reads, holding one entry per CDR3 protein. This table has about 330,000 distinct CDR3 sequences, roughly 7% appearing once. Sequencing used PBMCs, obtained more than 35 days after the first yellow fever vaccination. The receptors originated from a man between 18 and 35 years old who received the YFV17D yellow fever vaccine.

The CDR3 nucleotides read TGTGCCAGCAGCCCGGACAGGTCCCGGCAGTATTTT. This translates into CASSPDRSRQYF. The chain employs TRBV7-8 and TRBJ2-3, with TRBD1 identical over 7 bases. The CDR3 runs 12 residues. Germline V gene lookup returns CDR1 SGHVS and CDR2 FQNEAQ. The V and J ends lost 5 bases and 11 bases, in that order; junction bases with no gene match: 7.

This clonotype was observed a few times. V and J are TRBV20-1 and TRBJ2-5; maybe TRBD2 (7 bases). The CDR3 loop spans 12 amino acids. CDR1 DFQATT and CDR2 SNEGSKA come from the germline V gene (reference sequence). Trimming left V 3 bases short and J 5 bases short, with 10 bases between. This chain's CDR3 is CSASGGPETQYF. The CDR3 region has the DNA TGCAGTGCTAGCGGGGGGCCTGAGACCCAGTACTTC.

A remark on this clonotype: An end of the junction differs from the germline gene, which may be a read error. This rearrangement joins TRBV20-1 to TRBJ2-1, with 14 bases aligning to TRBD2. Germline CDR1 and CDR2: DFQATT and SNEGSKA (reference sequence). The CDR3 is 16 amino acids. The CDR3 sequence is CCARLAGGPVYNEQFF. The CDR3 coding sequence is TGCTGTGCTAGACTAGCGGGGGGGCCGGTCTACAATGAGCAGTTCTTC.

There are many counts of this clonotype. The chain employs TRBV27 and TRBJ1-5; D uncertain. Per the germline V gene, CDR1 is MNHEY and CDR2 is SMNVEV (reference sequence). The CDR3 extends over 14 amino acids. V lost 6 bases and J lost 3, with 12 bases in between. CDR3 bases: TGTGCCAGCAGCCGACCGGGCTACAATCAGCCCCAGCATTTT. It is translated as CASSRPGYNQPQHF.

By its share, this clonotype is large. The chain is built from TRBV27 and TRBJ2-7, with 8 bases identical to TRBD2. Germline V lookup: CDR1 MNHEY, CDR2 SMNVEV (reference sequence). The CDR3 loop spans 15 amino acids. With 1 base clipped from V and 1 base from J, the junction kept 3 bases outside the gene matches. The CDR3 coding sequence is TGTGCCAGCAGTTTATTAGCGGGGTCTTCCTACGAGCAGTACTTC. Its protein is CASSLLAGSSYEQYF.

At least ten counts were recorded for this clonotype. This chain connects TRBV7-9 to TRBJ2-7; D may be TRBD1 or TRBD2 (6 bases each). V lost 5 bases to trimming and J lost 3 bases, with 17 bases between them. The CDR3 is 15 amino acids. CDR1 SEHNR and CDR2 FQNEAQ come from the germline V gene (reference sequence). CDR3 nucleotide sequence: TGTGCCAGCAGCACGCGGGACACTTTAAACTACGAGCAGTACTTC. Translation: CASSTRDTLNYEQYF.

This chain joins TRBV12-5 and TRBJ1-3; D not resolved. V was cut by 1 base and J by 4 bases, with 5 bases left in between. Germline V gives CDR1 LGHNT, CDR2 FRNRAP. The CDR3 has 13 residues. CDR3 amino acids: CASGLETGNTIYF. In nucleotides, the CDR3 is TGTGCTAGTGGTTTGGAGACAGGAAACACCATATATTTT.

This chain connects TRBV6-5 to TRBJ1-2, with no clear D. This CDR3 has 13 amino acids. Trimming removed 2 bases from V and 5 bases from J, with 9 bases in between. Germline loops: CDR1 MNHEY, CDR2 SVGAGI. For the CDR3, the DNA is TGTGCCAGCAGTTACACCCAGTTTTATGGCTACACCTTC. Translated, it gives CASSYTQFYGYTF.

This clonotype was seen ten or more times. This chain uses TRBV5-1 with TRBJ2-7; D might be TRBD2 (5 bases). V lost 4 bases to trimming and J lost 2 bases, with 16 bases between them. This CDR3 is built from 15 residues. Germline-derived CDR1 and CDR2 are SGHRS and YFSETQ. Written as DNA, the CDR3 is TGCGCCAGCAGCAGCGACGGAGGATCCCCCTACGAGCAGTACGTC. Its protein is CASSSDGGSPYEQYV.

The sample holds many counts of this clonotype. V gene TRBV5-1 combines with J gene TRBJ2-3; D remains ambiguous. V lost 4 bases and J lost 1, with 10 bases in between. Germline V lookup: CDR1 SGHRS, CDR2 YFSETQ. The length of the CDR3 is 14 residues. The CDR3 loop reads CASSPELGTDTQYF. In DNA form, the CDR3 reads TGCGCCAGCAGCCCCGAGCTAGGCACAGATACGCAGTATTTT.

This clonotype was found a few times. The chain couples TRBV7-9 to TRBJ1-1; D is ambiguous. Germline V lookup: CDR1 SEHNR, CDR2 FQNEAQ (reference sequence). V gave up 0 bases and J gave up 3 bases, with 8 bases separating them. The CDR3 sequence is 14 residues long. CDR3 sequence (DNA): TGTGCCAGCAGCTTAGCGGCTAGGGACACTGAAGCTTTCTTT. Amino acids: CASSLAARDTEAFF.

Comments on this clonotype: One end of the junction varies from germline; a read error may be responsible. The chain recombines TRBV3-1 with TRBJ2-7; D is possibly TRBD2 (5 bases). The CDR3 runs to 15 residues. The germline V gene has CDR1 LGHDT and CDR2 YNNKEL (reference sequence). This chain's CDR3 is CACSQERGWSYEQYF. Written as DNA, the CDR3 is TGTGCCTGCAGCCAAGAAAGAGGGTGGAGCTACGAGCAGTACTTC.

The genes are TRBV4-3 and TRBJ2-1, with TRBD1 matching 7 bases. This CDR3 comprises 15 residues. V gave up 3 bases and J gave up 4 bases; unmatched junction bases: 6. CDR1 is LGHNA, CDR2 YSLEER, per germline. DNA for the CDR3: TGCGCCAGCAGCCACGACAGGGTCAAATACAATGAGCAGTTCTTC. This gives the protein CASSHDRVKYNEQFF.

The rearrangement joins TRBV3-1 to TRBJ2-5; TRBD1 matches 7 bases. Germline V gene lookup returns CDR1 LGHDT and CDR2 YNNKEL (reference sequence). The CDR3 length is 15 residues. Trimming removed 3 bases from V and 0 bases from J; junction bases left unmatched: 4. CDR3 in amino acids: CASSHTQGDQETQYF. CDR3 bases: TGTGCCAGCAGCCATACCCAGGGGGACCAAGAGACCCAGTACTTC.

This clonotype was recorded at least ten times. The chain uses TRBV20-1 and TRBJ2-7; TRBD2 matches 8 bases. CDR1 and CDR2 from the germline V gene are DFQATT and SNEGSKA (reference sequence). The CDR3 has 15 amino acids. J gave up 3 bases and V 0 bases, and 7 bases lay outside the gene matches. For the CDR3, the DNA is TGCAGTGCTAGAGATCCCGGGGGGGGAAACTACGAGCAGTACTTC. Amino acid sequence: CSARDPGGGNYEQYF.

This clonotype turned up a few times. The chain combines TRBV6-1 with TRBJ2-6; 8 nucleotides agree with TRBD1. Trimming at V came to 5 bases and at J to 0 bases, leaving 9 bases not matched to a gene. There are 18 residues in the CDR3. Germline CDR1 is MNHNS and CDR2 is SASEGT. CDR3 residues: CASSQTGQVLSGANVLTF. Here the CDR3 DNA reads TGTGCCAGCAGTCAGACGGGACAGGTCCTCTCTGGGGCCAACGTCCTGACTTTC.

The chain is built from TRBV11-2 and TRBJ2-1, with D possibly being TRBD2 (7 bases). Germline CDR1 SGHAT, CDR2 FQNNGV. V was cut by 0 bases and J by 0 bases, with 15 bases left in between. This CDR3 is 18 amino acids long. The CDR3 protein is CASSLDLGGGSSYNEQFF. The CDR3 region has the DNA TGTGCCAGCAGCTTAGATCTGGGGGGCGGGAGCTCCTACAATGAGCAGTTCTTC.

This clonotype was detected ten times or more. V is TRBV9 and J is TRBJ2-3, with 10 bases lining up with TRBD1. The germline CDR1 and CDR2 sequences are SGDLS and YYNGEE. This CDR3 is built from 15 residues. With 3 bases clipped from V and 5 bases from J, the junction kept 6 bases outside the gene matches. The CDR3, as DNA: TGTGCCAGCAGCGCGACAGGGGGCGAGGGAGATACGCAGTATTTT. This translates into CASSATGGEGDTQYF. Filled out from reference TRBV9 and TRBJ2-3, the complete variable domain reads DSGVTQTPKHLITATGQRVTLRCSPRSGDLSVYWYQQSLDQGLQFLIQYYNGEERAKGNILERFSAQQFPDLHSELNLSSLELGDSALYFCASSATGGEGDTQYFGPGTRLTVL.

The J gene is TRBJ1-4, the V gene TRBV20-1; D perhaps matches TRBD1 (5 bases). The CDR3 runs 14 residues. The V gene's germline CDR1 is DFQATT and CDR2 SNEGSKA (reference sequence). V was cut by 0 bases and J by 7 bases, with 12 bases left in between. The CDR3: CSARDRRGFEKLFF. CDR3 DNA: TGCAGTGCTAGAGATAGAAGGGGTTTTGAAAAACTGTTTTTT.

This clonotype was picked up many times. This chain links TRBV18 with TRBJ1-1; D gene uncertain. The length of the CDR3 is 15 residues. Germline V gene lookup returns CDR1 KGHSH and CDR2 LQKENI. V was cut by 0 bases and J by 1 base, with 9 bases left in between. CDR3 amino acids: CASSPPSTTNTEAFF. The CDR3, as DNA: TGTGCCAGCTCACCACCGAGTACGACGAACACTGAAGCTTTCTTT. Looking up the rest from reference TRBV18 and TRBJ1-1 gives the full variable domain: NAGVMQNPRHLVRRRGQEARLRCSPMKGHSHVYWYRQLPEEGLKFMVYLQKENIIDESGMPKERFSAEFPKEGPSILRIQQVVRGDSAAYFCASSPPSTTNTEAFFGQGTRLTVV.

J is TRBJ2-7 and V is TRBV5-6; possibly TRBD2 for D (5 bases). Germline loops: CDR1 SGHDT, CDR2 YYEEEE. The CDR3 sequence is 14 residues long. V dropped 4 bases and J dropped 0 bases, with 11 bases sitting between them. CDR3 coding DNA: TGTGCCAGCAGCAGGGAGCGTAGCTCCTACGAGCAGTACGTC. Translating gives CASSRERSSYEQYV.